This T cell receptor (beta chain) was retrieved from a study of T cell responses to AZD1222 COVID-19 vaccine. The CDR3 runs to 15 residues. Germline V gene lookup returns CDR1 SGDLS and CDR2 YYNGEE. V shed 6 bases and J 6 bases; nucleotides not matched to a gene: 10. Some clones are missing from TCRdb's copy, which holds only in-frame ones; the method was immunoSEQ multiplex PCR. The sample gives about 140,000 clones, 84% of which show up once; approximately 4% is in the top ten. Source: peripheral blood, taken on day 0 of AZD1222 vaccination. The sequence came from an adult in good health. The genes are TRBV9 and TRBJ2-1; 9 nucleotides line up with TRBD2. CDR3 sequence (DNA): TGTGCCAGCACCCCAAGCGGGGGGCCTTTCAATGAGCAGTTCTTC. It specifies CASTPSGGPFNEQFF.